This TCR beta chain was captured in a study of T cells in Graves' hyperthyroidism and ophthalmopathy. Trimming shortened V by 5 bases and J by 8 bases, and 9 bases separated the two germline ends. The length of the CDR3 is 11 residues. Germline loops: CDR1 MNHEY, CDR2 SVGAGI. RNA transcripts yielded amplified TCR beta CDR3 regions. Initially, a first-round RT-PCR of the TCR CDR3 employed the HTBI primer set. In TCRdb, the multiplex PCR reads were re-called with MiXCR into one record per CDR3 protein. Altogether roughly 500,000 distinct CDR3 sequences are present, over 35% being singletons, with the ten largest covering around 44%. Not enrolled were patients with uncontrolled infection, other autoimmune disease, pregnancy or lactation. Study-level findings and limits: Ophthalmopathy was model-predicted a median around seven months pre-onset. Most thyroid clonotypes that were expanded above 0.001 also turned up in blood.

Note on this clonotype: Its antigen is as yet unknown.

This receptor was taken from an adult woman with Graves' disease, either hyperthyroidism or ophthalmopathy (not recorded which). The chain combines TRBV6-5 with TRBJ1-1; no firm D call. What was sequenced was peripheral blood or thyroid tissue (not recorded which). This chain's CDR3 is CASSRNFEAFF. DNA of the CDR3: TGTGCCAGCAGTCGGAATTTCGAAGCTTTCTTT.